These 20 T cell receptor beta chains originate from one sample sequenced in a study of type 1 regulatory T cells. TCRdb independently ran MiXCR on the reads; one entry per CDR3 protein. The sample includes tens of thousands of distinct CDR3 sequences, 62% seen only once; the top ten take 1.8%. These TCRs are of unknown antigen specificity. The sample was cultured non-Tr1 T cells, either the whole culture or a sorted T cell fraction (not recorded which). Receptor source: a human donor in good health.

The chain carries TRBV10-3 and TRBJ2-7, with 12 bases lining up with TRBD2. CDR1 is ENHRY and CDR2 is SYGVKD in the germline V gene. The trim removed 0 bases at V and 9 bases at J, leaving 6 bases unmatched. There are 15 residues in the CDR3. CDR3 nucleotide sequence: TGTGCCATCAGTGAGTCTCGACTAGCGGGAGCGGTGCAGTACTTC. Protein: CAISESRLAGAVQYF.

CDR3 protein: CAISEGQGLHEQYF. Here the CDR3 DNA reads TGTGCCATCAGTGAGGGGCAGGGCTTGCACGAGCAGTACTTC. The genes are TRBV10-3 and TRBJ2-7; D possibly corresponds to TRBD1 (5 bases). The CDR3 runs to 14 residues. Germline V gene data show CDR1 as ENHRY and CDR2 as SYGVKD. V was shortened by 2 bases and J by 5 bases, with 13 bases between the two germline ends.

The chain uses TRBV5-1 and TRBJ2-1; 10 bases map to TRBD2. With V trimmed by 2 bases and J by 5 bases, 4 bases remained unmatched. The length of the CDR3 is 15 residues. Looked up from germline, CDR1 is SGHRS and CDR2 is YFSETQ. This CDR3 is CASSFRTSGNNEQFF. CDR3 nucleotides: TGCGCCAGCAGCTTCAGGACTAGCGGAAACAATGAGCAGTTCTTC.

The chain couples TRBV6-5 to TRBJ2-1; 7 bases match TRBD2. V shed 3 bases and J 2 bases; nucleotides not matched to a gene: 10. CDR1 is MNHEY and CDR2 is SVGAGI in the germline V gene. The CDR3 runs 17 residues. This CDR3 reads CASSYMGGGAAYNEQFF. CDR3 in DNA: TGTGCCAGCAGTTATATGGGGGGGGGAGCCGCCTACAATGAGCAGTTCTTC.

This clonotype has at least ten counts. This rearrangement joins TRBV18 to TRBJ2-1; 9 nucleotides line up with TRBD2. CDR1 is KGHSH, CDR2 LQKENI, per germline. Trimming took 0 bases from V and 6 from J; bases not matched to a gene: 6. The CDR3 is made up of 16 amino acids. As DNA, the CDR3 is TGTGCCAGCTCACCACCGTTAGCGGGAGTCGGCAATGAGCAGTTCTTC. Encoded protein: CASSPPLAGVGNEQFF.

V and J are TRBV11-3 and TRBJ2-2, with 14 nucleotides matching TRBD2. This CDR3 has 16 residues. Germline CDR1 is SGHNT and CDR2 is YENEEA. The V and J ends lost 6 bases and 4 bases, in that order; junction bases with no gene match: 4. The CDR3 here is CASSSGTSGSTGELFF. As DNA, the CDR3 is TGTGCCAGCAGTTCCGGGACTAGCGGGAGCACCGGGGAGCTGTTTTTT.

This chain uses TRBV11-2 with TRBJ1-3; 8 bases match TRBD1. The CDR3 is 14 amino acids. The V and J ends lost 5 bases and 6 bases, in that order; junction bases with no gene match: 6. From germline, CDR1 is SGHAT and CDR2 FQNNGV. The CDR3 DNA is TGTGCCAGCAGCCTACAGGGGGAGGTAAACACCATATATTTT. Its protein product is CASSLQGEVNTIYF.

The chain combines TRBV20-1 with TRBJ2-7; 9 bases align to TRBD2. Looked up from germline, CDR1 is DFQATT and CDR2 is SNEGSKA (reference sequence). CDR3 length: 16 amino acids. The junction had 10 bases not matched to a gene; V was cut back by 0 bases and J by 4 bases. The CDR3 bases are TGCAGTGCTAGAGAACCTCCTAGCGGGACTTCATACGAGCAGTACTTC. Encoded protein: CSAREPPSGTSYEQYF.

The V gene is TRBV4-3, the J gene TRBJ2-2; D gene unclear. Germline CDR1 and CDR2: LGHNA and YSLEER. The V and J ends lost 0 bases and 4 bases respectively, with 12 bases between them. The CDR3 has 16 residues. The DNA for the CDR3 is TGCGCCAGCAGCCAAGATGTGAATTTACCCACCGGGGAGCTGTTTTTT. Amino acids: CASSQDVNLPTGELFF.

The genes are TRBV15 and TRBJ2-4, with D possibly TRBD2 on 5 matching bases. Trimming removed 1 base at V and 5 bases at J, with 6 bases between. This CDR3 has 13 amino acids. Germline loops: CDR1 LNHNV, CDR2 YYDKDF (reference sequence). CDR3 loop: CATSRGEQNIQYF. The CDR3 nucleotides are TGTGCCACCAGCAGAGGGGAGCAAAACATTCAGTACTTC.

The J gene is TRBJ2-7, the V gene TRBV3-1; D gene ambiguous. The CDR3 totals 11 residues. The germline V gene has CDR1 LGHDT and CDR2 YNNKEL (reference sequence). Trimming cost V 2 bases and J 7 bases, with 6 bases left between them. The CDR3 DNA reads TGTGCCAGCAGCCAAACCTGGGAGCAGTACTTC. Its protein is CASSQTWEQYF.

There are a few counts of this clonotype. V and J are TRBV7-9 and TRBJ1-1, with TRBD1 matching over 8 bases. V dropped 5 bases and J dropped 1; count of bases not matched to a gene: 3. Germline V gene lookup returns CDR1 SEHNR and CDR2 FQNEAQ (reference sequence). CDR3 length: 14 residues. The CDR3 loop reads CASSLQGENTEAFF. In DNA, the CDR3 is TGTGCCAGCAGCCTACAGGGGGAGAACACTGAAGCTTTCTTT.

The genes are TRBV7-9 and TRBJ2-5; D call uncertain. CDR3 length: 13 amino acids. Germline-derived CDR1 and CDR2 are SEHNR and FQNEAQ (reference sequence). Trimming stripped 4 bases from V and 3 bases from J, with 9 bases between. CDR3 in amino acids: CASSSDSEETQYF. CDR3 coding DNA: TGTGCCAGCAGCTCTGACTCAGAAGAGACCCAGTACTTC.

The chain uses TRBV2 and TRBJ2-1; no definite D call. CDR1 is SNHLY and CDR2 is FYNNEI in the germline V gene. The CDR3 extends over 15 amino acids. V lost 4 bases and J lost 4, with 14 bases in between. The CDR3 loop reads CASSVGFRQYNEQFF. The CDR3 DNA reads TGTGCCAGCAGTGTGGGTTTCCGTCAATACAATGAGCAGTTCTTC.

The chain uses TRBV20-1 and TRBJ2-1; D uncertain. The ends were cut back, 0 bases at V and 7 bases at J, with 10 bases in the middle. This CDR3 comprises 13 residues. Germline CDR1 DFQATT, CDR2 SNEGSKA (reference sequence). As DNA, the CDR3 is TGCAGTGCTAGAGAATCTTGGCGGAATGAGCAGTTCTTC. Translation gives CSARESWRNEQFF.

This CDR3 reads CASSQTWRGRTDTQYF. The CDR3 DNA sequence: TGTGCCAGCAGCCAGACGTGGAGGGGTAGGACAGATACGCAGTATTTT. The V gene is TRBV4-2, the J gene TRBJ2-3; possibly TRBD2 for D (6 bases). Per the germline V gene, CDR1 is LGHNA and CDR2 is YNFKEQ. V dropped 3 bases and J dropped 3 bases, with 16 bases sitting between them. The CDR3 consists of 16 residues.

V gene TRBV28 combines with J gene TRBJ2-3, with a possible D match to TRBD2 (5 bases). Trimming took 4 bases from V and 5 from J, leaving 16 bases between them. The CDR3 runs 15 residues. In germline, CDR1 is MDHEN, CDR2 SYDVKM. The CDR3 DNA sequence: TGTGCCAGCAGTTCCCCGATGAGGGTCGGAGATACGCAGTATTTT. It translates to CASSSPMRVGDTQYF.

This chain connects TRBV24-1 to TRBJ2-5; D is uncertain. Trimming removed 5 bases at V and 5 bases at J, with 11 bases between. This CDR3 region has 13 residues. CDR1 and CDR2 (germline): KGHDR, SFDVKD. CDR3 sequence: CATSGSGWETQYF. The DNA of the CDR3 is TGTGCCACCAGTGGGTCGGGTTGGGAGACCCAGTACTTC.

In its sample, this clonotype was seen once. CDR3 amino acids: CASSLDRDQPQHF. CDR3 nucleotide sequence: TGTGCCAGCAGCTTAGATAGAGATCAGCCCCAGCATTTT. The rearrangement joins TRBV11-2 to TRBJ1-5; D remains unclear. The length of the CDR3 is 13 residues. The V end lost 0 bases, the J end lost 5 bases, and 5 bases lay between the germline ends. Germline V gene lookup returns CDR1 SGHAT and CDR2 FQNNGV.

The count of this clonotype is one. The chain carries TRBV29-1 and TRBJ2-5; D perhaps matches TRBD1 (6 bases). CDR3 length: 12 amino acids. Trimming shortened V by 5 bases and J by 2 bases, and 9 bases separated the two germline ends. CDR1 and CDR2 from the germline V gene are SQVTM and ANQGSEA. The CDR3 bases are TGCAGCGTTCTGACAGGACAAGAGACCCAGTACTTC. Amino acid sequence: CSVLTGQETQYF.